The text below deals with one T cell receptor (beta chain). No antigen is known for it. Assay used: immunoSEQ multiplex PCR; TCRdb lists only in-frame clones, some missing. This sample yields about 25,000 clones, of which 95% are seen a single time; more than 7.5% belongs to the top ten. The V gene's germline CDR1 is MNHEY and CDR2 SVGAGI. This CDR3 has 14 residues. The germline V and J ends were trimmed by 5 bases and 3 bases, with 13 bases remaining between them. This specimen belongs to a study of T cells in tuberculosis. At study entry, adolescents had tuberculin skin tests and IGRA screening. The study's findings and limits: Classification accuracy was 75% to 90% (AUROC roughly 0.88) with the GMM-specific repertoire.

V gene TRBV6-5 combines with J gene TRBJ2-5, with D possibly being TRBD1 (6 bases). Sequenced material: PBMCs. The source of this sequence is a donor aged 10-30 years with latent tuberculosis or without tuberculosis infection. CDR3 sequence reads: CASSRGTYEETQYF. CDR3 nucleotides: TGTGCCAGCAGTAGGGGGACATACGAAGAGACCCAGTACTTC.